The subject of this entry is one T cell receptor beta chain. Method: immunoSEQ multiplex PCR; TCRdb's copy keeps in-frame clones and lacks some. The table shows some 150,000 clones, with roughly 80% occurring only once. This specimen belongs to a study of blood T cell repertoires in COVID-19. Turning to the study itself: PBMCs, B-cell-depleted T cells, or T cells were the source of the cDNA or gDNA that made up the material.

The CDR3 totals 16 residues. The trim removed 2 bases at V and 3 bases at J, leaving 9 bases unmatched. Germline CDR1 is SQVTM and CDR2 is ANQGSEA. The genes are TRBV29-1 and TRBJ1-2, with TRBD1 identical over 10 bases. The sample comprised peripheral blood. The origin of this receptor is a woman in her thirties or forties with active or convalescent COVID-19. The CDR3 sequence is CSVELAAGQGDYGYTF. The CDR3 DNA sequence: TGCAGCGTTGAATTGGCGGCTGGACAGGGGGACTATGGCTACACCTTC.